The 21 T cell receptor beta chains in this list originate from one sample, sequenced in a study of spatial heterogeneity in lung cancer. TCRdb fed the 5' RACE reads into MiXCR, producing one record per CDR3 protein. This repertoire shows 40,000 to 45,000 distinct CDR3 sequences, 6.5% to 8.5% found once; its top ten account for around 43%. This sample's time point: sample taken at primary tumor resection. Sequencing of whole RNA from tumor, nontumor lung or frozen PBMC involved no sorting. The material sequenced was PBMCs, taken at surgery. The receptors shown here come from a female donor with early-stage non-small cell lung cancer.

As to this clonotype: This may come from a read error, since a much larger clone is one base off. The chain couples TRBV20-1 to TRBJ1-5; maybe TRBD1 (5 bases). Germline loops: CDR1 DFQATT, CDR2 SNEGSKA (reference sequence). The CDR3 runs 15 residues. V lost 2 bases and J 0 bases, leaving 11 bases between the germline ends. The CDR3: CSARPRGNSNQPQHF. The CDR3 DNA reads TGCAGTGCTAGACCCCGGGGGAATAGCAATCAGCCCCAGCATTTT.

This clonotype was counted at least ten times. The V gene is TRBV7-8, the J gene TRBJ2-7; 8 bases are shared with TRBD1. Germline lookup yields CDR1 SGHVS and CDR2 FQNEAQ. The V and J ends lost 0 bases and 3 bases, in that order; junction bases with no gene match: 4. The CDR3 length is 15 residues. CDR3 bases: TGTGCCAGCAGCTTAGCGCTGGGACAGGTCTACGAGCAGTACTTC. Translation gives CASSLALGQVYEQYF.

This clonotype was observed at least ten times. This sequence joins TRBV5-6 and TRBJ1-6; D is ambiguous. Germline V CDR1 and CDR2: SGHDT, YYEEEE. The CDR3 consists of 19 residues. V lost 1 base to trimming and J lost 0 bases, with 17 bases between them. The CDR3: CASSLRRGKVDSYNSPLHF. The CDR3 coding sequence is TGTGCCAGCAGCTTGAGGCGGGGAAAGGTGGACTCCTATAATTCACCCCTCCACTTT.

This clonotype was observed a handful of times. The rearrangement uses TRBV5-1 and TRBJ2-3; 7 positions match TRBD1. This CDR3 region has 15 residues. Germline loops: CDR1 SGHRS, CDR2 YFSETQ. V lost 4 bases, J lost 1 base, and 6 bases stayed unmatched. CDR3 nucleotides: TGCGCCAGCAGCCCCCCAACAGGGGGCACAGATACGCAGTATTTT. Protein sequence: CASSPPTGGTDTQYF.

J is TRBJ2-7 and V is TRBV7-6, with 11 bases identical to TRBD1. Germline assignment: CDR1 SGHVS and CDR2 FNYEAQ. Trimming removed 4 bases from V and 3 bases from J; junction bases left unmatched: 2. This CDR3 spans 14 amino acids. The CDR3 loop reads CASSSGTGGYEQYF. The CDR3 DNA sequence: TGTGCCAGCAGCTCTGGGACAGGGGGCTACGAGCAGTACTTC. The whole variable domain, filled in from reference TRBV7-6 and TRBJ2-7, reads GAGVSQSPRYKVTKRGQDVALRCDPISGHVSLYWYRQALGQGPEFLTYFNYEAQQDKSGLPNDRFSAERPEGSISTLTIQRTEQRDSAMYRCASSSGTGGYEQYFGPGTRLTVT.

The chain employs TRBV6-2 or TRBV6-3 and TRBJ1-1; D gene ambiguous. The ends were cut back, 0 bases at V and 6 bases at J, with 8 bases in the middle. The germline V gene encodes CDR1 MNHEY and CDR2 SVGEGT. The CDR3 runs 13 residues. The CDR3 DNA sequence: TGTGCCAGCAGTTACTCGATAAGGGCTGAAGCTTTCTTT. Amino acids: CASSYSIRAEAFF.

This clonotype has ten or more counts. This rearrangement joins TRBV7-2 to TRBJ2-1, with 11 positions matching TRBD2. The V and J ends lost 3 bases and 4 bases, in that order; junction bases with no gene match: 2. Germline assignment: CDR1 SGHTA and CDR2 FQGNSA. The CDR3 runs to 15 residues. In DNA, the CDR3 is TGTGCCAGCAGCTTTAGCGGGGGGGCTTACAATGAGCAGTTCTTC. It is translated as CASSFSGGAYNEQFF.

This clonotype has at least ten counts. The rearrangement uses TRBV3-1 and TRBJ2-5; D may correspond to TRBD1 or TRBD2 (5 bases each). The CDR3 runs to 15 residues. CDR1 and CDR2 from the germline V gene are LGHDT and YNNKEL (reference sequence). V was pared by 0 bases and J by 0 bases, with 8 bases between. The CDR3 region has the DNA TGTGCCAGCAGCCAAGATTGGGGGAACCAAGAGACCCAGTACTTC. Amino acids: CASSQDWGNQETQYF.

This clonotype appeared a few times. The chain joins TRBV20-1 to TRBJ2-7; 7 nucleotides line up with TRBD1. V was pared by 3 bases and J by 0 bases, with 11 bases of the junction left unmatched. The CDR3 consists of 16 residues. Germline CDR1 reads DFQATT; CDR2 reads SNEGSKA (reference sequence). CDR3 amino acids: CSASFQRQGVSYEQYF. The CDR3 DNA follows: TGCAGTGCTAGCTTCCAGAGACAGGGCGTCTCCTACGAGCAGTACTTC.

This clonotype was seen repeatedly, ten times or more. V is TRBV7-8 and J is TRBJ2-1; perhaps TRBD1 as D (7 bases). Germline V lookup: CDR1 SGHVS, CDR2 FQNEAQ. The V gene lost 5 bases and the J gene lost 9 bases, with 23 bases spanning the gap. The CDR3 has 16 residues. In DNA form, the CDR3 reads TGTGCCAGCAGCCCACAAAGTGACAGGGAGGACAGTGAGCAGTTCTTC. Its translation: CASSPQSDREDSEQFF.

This clonotype was seen repeatedly, ten times or more. The J gene is TRBJ1-5, the V gene TRBV14; D is ambiguous. The germline V gene has CDR1 SGHDN and CDR2 FVKESK. The CDR3 extends over 15 amino acids. Trimming shortened V by 0 bases and J by 5 bases, and 11 bases separated the two germline ends. For the CDR3, the DNA is TGTGCCAGCAGCCAAGATTTTTGGTTAGATCAGCCCCAGCATTTT. Translated, it gives CASSQDFWLDQPQHF. The full variable domain, its missing parts supplied by reference TRBV14 and TRBJ1-5, is EAGVTQFPSHSVIEKGQTVTLRCDPISGHDNLYWYRRVMGKEIKFLLHFVKESKQDESGMPNNRFLAERTGGTYSTLKVQPAELEDSGVYFCASSQDFWLDQPQHFGDGTRLSIL.

This clonotype was recorded a few times. V and J are TRBV7-2 and TRBJ1-2, with D hard to call. The V and J ends lost 6 bases and 7 bases respectively, with 15 bases between them. The CDR3 totals 13 residues. Per the germline V gene, CDR1 is SGHTA and CDR2 is FQGNSA. The CDR3, as DNA: TGTGCCAGCAGGGTAGACTCTGGGTCTGGCTACACCTTC. It encodes CASRVDSGSGYTF.

This clonotype has ten or more counts. The V gene is TRBV5-1, the J gene TRBJ2-7; either TRBD1 or TRBD2 may supply D (5 bases each). This CDR3 is built from 12 residues. With 4 bases removed from V and 6 bases from J, the gap between germline ends came to 11 bases. CDR1 is SGHRS and CDR2 is YFSETQ in the germline V gene. CDR3 in amino acids: CASSPGDVEQYF. CDR3 in DNA: TGCGCCAGCAGCCCTGGGGACGTCGAGCAGTACTTC.

This clonotype occurred many times. The genes are TRBV7-9 and TRBJ1-1, with D uncertain. Germline assignment: CDR1 SEHNR and CDR2 FQNEAQ (reference sequence). V was shortened by 5 bases and J by 2 bases, with 9 bases between the two germline ends. There are 13 residues in the CDR3. The DNA for the CDR3 is TGTGCCAGCAGCCCCCAACCAAACACTGAAGCTTTCTTT. This gives the protein CASSPQPNTEAFF.

The V gene is TRBV5-1, the J gene TRBJ2-5; D gene uncertain. The CDR3 is 11 amino acids. The germline CDR1 and CDR2 sequences are SGHRS and YFSETQ. Trimming removed 0 bases from V and 4 bases from J, with 1 base in between. In DNA form, the CDR3 reads TGCGCCAGCAGCTTGGTAGAGACCCAGTACTTC. Its translation is CASSLVETQYF.

This clonotype was counted at least ten times. CDR3 amino acids: CASSFSGITETQYF. The CDR3, as DNA: TGTGCCAGCAGTTTTTCGGGGATAACGGAGACCCAGTACTTC. This chain joins TRBV28 and TRBJ2-5; D possibly corresponds to TRBD2 (5 bases). The V and J ends lost 3 bases and 5 bases respectively, with 13 bases between them. CDR3 length equals 14 residues. Germline assignment: CDR1 MDHEN and CDR2 SYDVKM. Combining the CDR3 with reference TRBV28 and TRBJ2-5 gives the whole variable domain DVKVTQSSRYLVKRTGEKVFLECVQDMDHENMFWYRQDPGLGLRLIYFSYDVKMKEKGDIPEGYSVSREKKERFSLILESASTNQTSMYLCASSFSGITETQYFGPGTRLLVL.

V and J are TRBV7-9 and TRBJ2-2; no firm D call. Germline V CDR1 and CDR2: SEHNR, FQNEAQ (reference sequence). CDR3 size: 16 residues. V gave up 1 base and J gave up 6 bases, with 15 bases separating them. This chain's CDR3 is CASSLGIDRVPGELFF. The CDR3 bases are TGTGCCAGCAGCTTAGGAATTGATCGAGTTCCCGGGGAGCTGTTTTTT. The variable domain in full, completed from reference TRBV7-9 and TRBJ2-2, reads DTGVSQNPRHKITKRGQNVTFRCDPISEHNRLYWYRQTLGQGPEFLTYFQNEAQLEKSRLLSDRFSAERPKGSFSTLEIQRTEQGDSAMYLCASSLGIDRVPGELFFGEGSRLTVL.

On this clonotype: At one boundary the junction diverges from the germline segment, which might be a read error. This rearrangement joins TRBV6-6 to TRBJ2-5; D remains unclear. Per germline, CDR1 MNHNY and CDR2 SVGAGI (reference sequence). The CDR3 runs 11 residues. CDR3 sequence: CTSSFKETQYF. The CDR3 bases are TGTACCAGCAGTTTTAAGGAGACCCAGTACTTC.

This clonotype came up many times. The gene calls are TRBV20-1 and TRBJ2-2, with TRBD1 identical over 11 bases. CDR3 size: 12 residues. Trimming took 5 bases from V and 13 from J; bases not matched to a gene: 6. The V gene's germline CDR1 is DFQATT and CDR2 SNEGSKA (reference sequence). The CDR3 DNA is TGCAGTGCTTCGGGACAGGGGGAGAGGCTGTTTTTT. Its translation: CSASGQGERLFF.

This clonotype was counted between two and nine times. The CDR3 reads CSVMDASTDTQYF. CDR3 DNA sequence: TGCAGTGTTATGGACGCTAGCACAGATACGCAGTATTTT. This chain connects TRBV20-1 to TRBJ2-3; D gene ambiguous. Trimming took off 7 bases at V and 0 bases at J, with 11 bases between the two ends. Germline-derived CDR1 and CDR2 are DFQATT and SNEGSKA (reference sequence). The CDR3 spans 13 residues.

This clonotype has a count of ten or more. The chain carries TRBV5-5 and TRBJ2-3, with D perhaps matching TRBD1 (6 bases). The germline CDR1 and CDR2 sequences are SGHKS and YYEKEE (reference sequence). This CDR3 has 14 residues. The V end lost 6 bases, the J end lost 2 bases, and 13 bases lay between the germline ends. The CDR3 loop reads CASIGQLSTDTQYF. CDR3 nucleotides: TGTGCCAGCATAGGACAGCTATCCACAGATACGCAGTATTTT.